The rows below give T cell receptor beta chains drawn from one sample of a study of T-cell memory formation after mild COVID-19. TCRdb analysed the 5' RACE reads with MiXCR anew, one entry per CDR3 protein. The sample records 250,000 to 350,000 distinct CDR3 sequences, approximately 15% being singletons. Source material: PBMCs or a T cell subset sorted from them (not recorded which). These receptors all come from a man between 18 and 35 years old who had mild COVID-19 (a few samples of this study predate the infection). Cell type and time point are not known. The CDR3 runs from the conserved cysteine through the conserved F or W. A D gene is named only where the DNA matches it firmly. Clone size is not always given. Where it is, it says once, few, many or a class for expanded clones.

j_call,d_call,clone_size,v_call,cdr3_aa,cdr3_nt
TRBJ1-2,NA,few,TRBV24-1,CATSRGTNYGYTF,TGTGCCACCAGTCGGGGGACGAACTATGGCTACACCTTC
TRBJ2-1,TRBD2,many,TRBV5-1,CASSSPGGGREQFF,TGCGCCAGCAGCTCCCCGGGAGGGGGGCGTGAGCAGTTCTTC
TRBJ1-2,TRBD1,few,TRBV14,CASSFQGVRGYTF,TGTGCCAGCAGCTTTCAGGGGGTGCGTGGCTACACCTTC
TRBJ2-2,NA,few,TRBV29-1,CSVTPGLGELFF,TGCAGCGTTACACCGGGACTCGGGGAGCTGTTTTTT
TRBJ2-5,TRBD2,NA,TRBV12-3/TRBV12-4,CASSSTSGGAEDETQYF,TGTGCCAGCAGTTCGACTAGCGGGGGGGCCGAAGATGAGACCCAGTACTTC
TRBJ1-5,NA,many,TRBV19,CASSQRGGQINQPQHF,TGTGCCAGTAGTCAAAGGGGTGGACAGATCAATCAGCCCCAGCATTTT
TRBJ1-2,NA,few,TRBV28,CASSFGAGVGYTF,TGTGCCAGCAGTTTCGGGGCTGGGGTCGGCTACACCTTC
TRBJ2-3,TRBD2,few,TRBV20-1,CSASSRLAGADTQYF,TGCAGTGCTAGTTCCCGACTAGCGGGAGCAGATACGCAGTATTTT
TRBJ1-1,NA,few,TRBV30,CAWTVGTGYTEAFF,TGTGCCTGGACGGTGGGGACGGGCTACACTGAAGCTTTCTTT
TRBJ1-2,NA,NA,TRBV6-2/TRBV6-3,CAIDGQRGGYTF,TGTGCCATCGACGGTCAACGGGGCGGCTACACCTTC
TRBJ2-7,NA,many,TRBV7-9,CASSFLDEQYF,TGTGCCAGCAGCTTCTTGGACGAGCAGTACTTC
TRBJ2-3,NA,NA,TRBV24-1,CATEFIDTQYF,TGTGCCACCGAATTTATAGATACGCAGTATTTT
TRBJ2-3,NA,NA,TRBV7-9,CASSRSDTQYF,TGTGCCAGCAGCCGATCAGATACGCAGTATTTT
TRBJ2-3,NA,NA,TRBV4-1,CASSQGRLRSSTDTQYF,TGCGCCAGCAGCCAAGGGCGACTTAGATCTAGCACAGATACGCAGTATTTT
TRBJ1-2,NA,NA,TRBV20-1,CSAREGDGYTF,TGCAGTGCTAGAGAGGGTGATGGCTACACCTTC
TRBJ2-2,TRBD1,few,TRBV5-4,CASSQPGGRELFF,TGTGCCAGCAGTCAACCAGGGGGTCGGGAGCTGTTTTTT
TRBJ2-5,TRBD2,NA,TRBV7-7,CASSRLAGPQETQYF,TGTGCTAGCAGCAGACTAGCGGGCCCCCAAGAGACCCAGTACTTC
TRBJ1-1,TRBD1,many,TRBV7-2,CASSLGTGRRKAFF,TGTGCCAGCAGCTTAGGGACAGGGAGGAGGAAAGCTTTCTTT
TRBJ2-5,NA,NA,TRBV7-2,CASSLAGAQTQYF,TGTGCCAGCAGCTTAGCAGGGGCACAGACCCAGTACTTC
TRBJ2-2,NA,NA,TRBV2,CATARREYTGELFF,TGTGCCACAGCAAGACGGGAATACACCGGGGAGCTGTTTTTT
TRBJ1-5,NA,few,TRBV19,CASSIGDLLGEGNQPQHF,TGTGCCAGTAGTATAGGTGACCTCCTGGGTGAGGGCAATCAGCCCCAGCATTTT
TRBJ2-7,NA,NA,TRBV12-3/TRBV12-4,CASSEGFIHEQYF,TGTGCCAGCAGTGAGGGTTTTATCCACGAGCAGTACTTC
TRBJ2-1,NA,NA,TRBV10-3,CAISEWQALSYNEQFF,TGTGCCATCAGTGAGTGGCAAGCCCTTTCCTACAATGAGCAGTTCTTC
TRBJ1-1,NA,few,TRBV6-5,CASSYWAKAGPMNTEAFF,TGTGCCAGCAGTTACTGGGCGAAGGCGGGGCCCATGAACACTGAAGCTTTCTTT
TRBJ2-5,NA,many,TRBV29-1,CSVRQAQETQYF,TGCAGCGTGAGACAGGCTCAAGAGACCCAGTACTTC
TRBJ2-5,NA,few,TRBV6-2/TRBV6-3,CASSYPGETQYF,TGTGCCAGCAGTTACCCCGGAGAGACCCAGTACTTC
TRBJ2-6,NA,NA,TRBV21-1,CASSRQPGGSSGANVLTF,TGTGCCAGCAGCAGACAACCGGGGGGGAGCTCTGGGGCCAACGTCCTGACTTTC
TRBJ1-5,NA,NA,TRBV6-6,CASSEGSGAQHF,TGTGCCAGCAGCGAGGGATCCGGGGCCCAGCATTTT
TRBJ1-6,NA,once,TRBV20-1,CSARSDRDSPLHF,TGCAGTGCTAGATCGGACAGAGATTCACCCCTCCACTTT
TRBJ1-2,NA,NA,TRBV29-1,CSVEEGAYGYTF,TGCAGCGTTGAAGAGGGGGCCTATGGCTACACCTTC
TRBJ2-3,NA,NA,TRBV7-8,CASSGGMGATTVRAQYF,TGTGCCAGCAGCGGAGGAATGGGTGCCACCACTGTTCGAGCGCAGTATTTT
TRBJ2-7,TRBD1,few,TRBV20-1,CSAWGQYGSDEQYF,TGCAGTGCTTGGGGACAGTACGGTTCGGACGAGCAGTACTTC
TRBJ2-3,NA,few,TRBV9,CASSVFSTDTQYF,TGTGCCAGCAGCGTTTTCAGCACAGATACGCAGTATTTT
TRBJ1-4,TRBD1,NA,TRBV12-3/TRBV12-4,CASSSPDRGGEKLFF,TGTGCCAGCAGTTCCCCGGACAGGGGAGGTGAAAAACTGTTTTTT
TRBJ1-2,NA,NA,TRBV6-2/TRBV6-3,CASSHYGYTF,TGTGCCAGCAGCCACTATGGCTACACCTTC
TRBJ2-2,NA,few,TRBV6-2/TRBV6-3,CASSTLGTGELFF,TGTGCCAGCAGCACCTTGGGGACCGGGGAGCTGTTTTTT
TRBJ2-1,NA,NA,TRBV10-3,CAISEGQGGYEQFF,TGTGCCATCAGTGAAGGGCAGGGTGGGTATGAGCAGTTCTTC
TRBJ2-7,NA,NA,TRBV7-2,CASSFGRHSYEQYF,TGTGCCAGCAGCTTTGGCAGGCACTCCTACGAGCAGTACTTC
TRBJ2-6,NA,NA,TRBV5-1,CASPGDADSGANVLTF,TGCGCCAGCCCCGGGGATGCTGACTCTGGGGCCAACGTCCTGACTTTC
TRBJ2-2,TRBD2,NA,TRBV7-9,CASSPSRGGFGELFF,TGTGCCAGCAGCCCCTCCCGGGGGGGCTTCGGGGAGCTGTTTTTT
TRBJ1-2,TRBD1,few,TRBV4-3,CASSPGGQAIYGYTF,TGCGCCAGCAGCCCAGGGGGTCAGGCTATCTATGGCTACACCTTC
TRBJ1-1,TRBD1,few,TRBV23-1,CASSQPTGLRTEAFF,TGCGCCAGCAGTCAGCCGACAGGGCTGCGGACTGAAGCTTTCTTT
TRBJ2-7,TRBD2,NA,TRBV12-5,CASGTSGLNHEQYF,TGTGCTAGCGGAACTAGCGGGTTAAACCACGAGCAGTACTTC
TRBJ2-3,NA,NA,TRBV4-3,CASSQDLRLGALDTQYF,TGCGCCAGCAGCCAAGATCTCCGGTTGGGGGCCTTAGATACGCAGTATTTT
TRBJ2-1,NA,few,TRBV7-3,CASRGPLGEQFF,TGTGCCAGCCGCGGACCCCTGGGAGAGCAGTTCTTC
TRBJ2-7,NA,NA,TRBV4-1,CASSQQGSSYEQYF,TGCGCCAGCAGCCAACAGGGGTCTTCCTACGAGCAGTACTTC
TRBJ2-5,NA,few,TRBV9,CASSVAGVAETQYF,TGTGCCAGCAGCGTAGCGGGAGTCGCGGAGACCCAGTACTTC
TRBJ1-2,NA,few,TRBV2,CASSTDGGSYGYTF,TGTGCCAGCAGTACAGACGGAGGGAGCTATGGCTACACCTTC
TRBJ2-5,NA,NA,TRBV20-1,CSASHWTDGETQYF,TGCAGTGCTAGCCACTGGACGGACGGCGAGACCCAGTACTTC
TRBJ2-7,TRBD1,NA,TRBV4-3,CASSQDLGDRVYEQYF,TGCGCCAGCAGCCAAGATCTGGGGGACAGGGTTTACGAGCAGTACTTC
TRBJ2-1,NA,few,TRBV20-1,CSARAGVYNEQFF,TGCAGTGCTCGTGCAGGGGTTTACAATGAGCAGTTCTTC
TRBJ1-1,TRBD1,many,TRBV7-7,CASRWDREGSGMNTEAFF,TGTGCTAGCAGATGGGACAGGGAGGGGAGCGGGATGAACACTGAAGCTTTCTTT
TRBJ2-5,NA,many,TRBV20-1,CSAREVRGQETQYF,TGCAGTGCTAGAGAGGTGCGGGGCCAAGAGACCCAGTACTTC
TRBJ2-3,NA,few,TRBV28,CASTRQLQGLSTDTQYF,TGTGCCAGCACCCGACAGCTGCAGGGCCTTAGCACAGATACGCAGTATTTT
TRBJ2-1,NA,NA,TRBV18,CASSPSLNSDNEQFF,TGTGCCAGCTCACCATCTCTCAATTCGGACAATGAGCAGTTCTTC
TRBJ2-5,NA,many,TRBV5-4,CASSSRGQETQYF,TGTGCCAGCAGCTCCCGTGGACAAGAGACCCAGTACTTC